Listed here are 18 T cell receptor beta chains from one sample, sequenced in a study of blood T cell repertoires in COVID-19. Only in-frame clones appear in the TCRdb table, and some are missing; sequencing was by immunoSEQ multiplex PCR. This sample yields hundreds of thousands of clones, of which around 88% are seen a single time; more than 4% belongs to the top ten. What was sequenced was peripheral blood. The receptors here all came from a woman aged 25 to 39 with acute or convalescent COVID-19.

CDR3 region: CSVEDNGGQPLYGYTF. The CDR3 DNA follows: TGCAGCGTTGAAGATAACGGTGGGCAGCCGTTATATGGCTACACCTTC. This chain connects TRBV29-1 to TRBJ1-2; no definite D call. Trimming took 0 bases from V and 5 from J, leaving 19 bases between them. This CDR3 contains 16 residues. The germline CDR1 and CDR2 sequences are SQVTM and ANQGSEA. Full variable domain (remainder filled in from reference TRBV29-1 and TRBJ1-2): SAVISQKPSRDICQRGTSLTIQCQVDSQVTMMFWYRQQPGQSLTLIATANQGSEATYESGFVIDKFPISRPNLTFSTLTVSNMSPEDSSIYLCSVEDNGGQPLYGYTFGSGTRLTVV.

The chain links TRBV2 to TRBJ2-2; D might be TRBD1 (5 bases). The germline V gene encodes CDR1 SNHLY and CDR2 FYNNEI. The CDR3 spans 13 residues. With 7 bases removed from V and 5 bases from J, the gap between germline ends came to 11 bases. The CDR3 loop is CASNQGGTGELFF. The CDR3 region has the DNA TGTGCCAGCAACCAGGGCGGTACCGGGGAGCTGTTTTTT.

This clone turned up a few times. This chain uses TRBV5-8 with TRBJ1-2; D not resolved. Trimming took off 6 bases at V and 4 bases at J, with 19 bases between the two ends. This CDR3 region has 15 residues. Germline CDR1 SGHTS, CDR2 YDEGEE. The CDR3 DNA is TGTGCCAGCACCCCATTCTACGTACAGACCTATGGCTACACCTTC. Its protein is CASTPFYVQTYGYTF.

CDR3: CASSPGSGGATYNEQFF. CDR3 nucleotide sequence: TGTGCCAGCTCACCAGGAAGCGGGGGGGCAACCTACAATGAGCAGTTCTTC. The genes are TRBV18 and TRBJ2-1; 10 nucleotides line up with TRBD2. This CDR3 is 17 amino acids long. The V gene end was trimmed by 2 bases and the J gene end by 2 bases; junction bases not matched to a gene: 6. Germline CDR1 is KGHSH and CDR2 is LQKENI.

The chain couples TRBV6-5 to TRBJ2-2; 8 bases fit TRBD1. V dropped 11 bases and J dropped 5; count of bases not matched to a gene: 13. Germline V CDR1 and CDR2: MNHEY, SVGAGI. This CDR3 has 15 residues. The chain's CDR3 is CASTGGQAGTGELFF. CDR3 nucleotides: TGTGCCTCCACAGGGGGGCAGGCGGGGACCGGGGAGCTGTTTTTT.

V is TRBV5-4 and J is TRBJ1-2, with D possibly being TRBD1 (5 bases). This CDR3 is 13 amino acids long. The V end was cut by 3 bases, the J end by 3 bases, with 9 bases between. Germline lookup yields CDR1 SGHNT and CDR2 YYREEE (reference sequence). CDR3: CASSYDRDYGYTF. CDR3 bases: TGTGCCAGCAGCTATGACAGAGACTATGGCTACACCTTC.

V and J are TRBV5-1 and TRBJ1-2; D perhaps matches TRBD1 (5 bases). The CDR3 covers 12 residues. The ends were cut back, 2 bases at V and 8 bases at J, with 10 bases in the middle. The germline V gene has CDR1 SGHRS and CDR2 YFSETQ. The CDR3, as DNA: TGCGCCAGCAGCTTAAACAGGAACGGCTACACCTTC. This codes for CASSLNRNGYTF.

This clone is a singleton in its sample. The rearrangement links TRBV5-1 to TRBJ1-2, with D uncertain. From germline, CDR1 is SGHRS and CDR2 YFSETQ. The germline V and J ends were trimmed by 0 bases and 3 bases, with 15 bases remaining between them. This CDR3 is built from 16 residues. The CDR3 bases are TGCGCCAGCAGCTTGGATAATTACCGGGAGGACTATGGCTACACCTTC. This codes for CASSLDNYREDYGYTF. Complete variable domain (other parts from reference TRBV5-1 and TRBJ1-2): KAGVTQTPRYLIKTRGQQVTLSCSPISGHRSVSWYQQTPGQGLQFLFEYFSETQRNKGNFPGRFSGRQFSNSRSEMNVSTLELGDSALYLCASSLDNYREDYGYTFGSGTRLTVV.

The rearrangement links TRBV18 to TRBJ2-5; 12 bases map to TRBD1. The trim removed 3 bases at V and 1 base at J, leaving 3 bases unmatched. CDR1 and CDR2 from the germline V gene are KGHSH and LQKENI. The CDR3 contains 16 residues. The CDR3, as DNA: TGTGCCAGCTCACCGAGGGACAGGGGGCTCCAAGAGACCCAGTACTTC. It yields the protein CASSPRDRGLQETQYF.

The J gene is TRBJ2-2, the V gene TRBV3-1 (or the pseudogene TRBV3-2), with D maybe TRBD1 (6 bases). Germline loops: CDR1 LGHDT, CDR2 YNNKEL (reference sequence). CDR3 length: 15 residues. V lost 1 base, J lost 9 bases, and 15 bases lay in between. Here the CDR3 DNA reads TGTGCCAGCAGCCAAGTGGCGACAGGTCTAAGGGAGCTGTTTTTT. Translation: CASSQVATGLRELFF.

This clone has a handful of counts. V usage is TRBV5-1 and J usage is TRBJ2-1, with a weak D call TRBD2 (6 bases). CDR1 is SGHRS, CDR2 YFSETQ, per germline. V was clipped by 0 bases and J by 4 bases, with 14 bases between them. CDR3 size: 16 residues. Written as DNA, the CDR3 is TGCGCCAGCAGCTTGGCAGGAGGGCTCGGGTACAATGAGCAGTTCTTC. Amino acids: CASSLAGGLGYNEQFF.

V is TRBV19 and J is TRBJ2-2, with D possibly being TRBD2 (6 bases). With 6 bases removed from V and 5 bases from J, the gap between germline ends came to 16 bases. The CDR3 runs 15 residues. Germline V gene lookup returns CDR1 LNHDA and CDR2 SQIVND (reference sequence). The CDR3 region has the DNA TGTGCCAGTAGCCTACCCGTACGGGGGACCGGGGAGCTGTTTTTT. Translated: CASSLPVRGTGELFF.

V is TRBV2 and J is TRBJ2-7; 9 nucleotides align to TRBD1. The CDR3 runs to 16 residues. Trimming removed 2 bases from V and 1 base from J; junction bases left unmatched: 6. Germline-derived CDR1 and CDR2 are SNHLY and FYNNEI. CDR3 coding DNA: TGTGCCAGCAGTGAATACAGGGGGCTAGGATCCTACGAGCAGTACTTC. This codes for CASSEYRGLGSYEQYF.

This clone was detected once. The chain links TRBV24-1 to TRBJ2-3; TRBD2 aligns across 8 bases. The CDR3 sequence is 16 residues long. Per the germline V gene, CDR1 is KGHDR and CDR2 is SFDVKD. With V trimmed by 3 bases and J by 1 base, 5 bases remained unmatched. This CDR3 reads CATSDPGGGGTDTQYF. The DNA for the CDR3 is TGTGCCACCAGTGATCCCGGGGGGGGCGGCACAGATACGCAGTATTTT.

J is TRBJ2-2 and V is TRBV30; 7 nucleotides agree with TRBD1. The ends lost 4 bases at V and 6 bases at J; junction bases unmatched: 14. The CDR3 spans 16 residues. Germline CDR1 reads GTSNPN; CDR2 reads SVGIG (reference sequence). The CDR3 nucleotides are TGTGCCTGGAAAGGGCTGGCAGGGGGTCAGTCCGGGGAGCTGTTTTTT. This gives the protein CAWKGLAGGQSGELFF.

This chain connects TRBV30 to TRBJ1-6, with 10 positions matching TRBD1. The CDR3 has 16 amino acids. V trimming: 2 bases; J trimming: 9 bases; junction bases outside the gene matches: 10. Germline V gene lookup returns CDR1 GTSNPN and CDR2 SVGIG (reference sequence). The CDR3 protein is CAWSTGTGDGSSPLHF. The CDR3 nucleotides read TGTGCCTGGAGTACCGGGACAGGGGACGGAAGTTCACCCCTCCACTTT.

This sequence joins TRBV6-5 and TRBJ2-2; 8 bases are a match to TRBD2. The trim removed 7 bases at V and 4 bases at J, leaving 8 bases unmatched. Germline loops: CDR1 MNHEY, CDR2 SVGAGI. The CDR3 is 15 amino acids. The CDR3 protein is CASTGQRGSTGELFF. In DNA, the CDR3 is TGTGCCAGCACTGGGCAGCGGGGGAGCACCGGGGAGCTGTTTTTT.

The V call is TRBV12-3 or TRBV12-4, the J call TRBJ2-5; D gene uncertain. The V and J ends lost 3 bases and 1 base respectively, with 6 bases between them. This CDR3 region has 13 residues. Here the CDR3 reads CASSFGFQETQYF. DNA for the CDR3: TGTGCCAGCAGTTTTGGCTTCCAAGAGACCCAGTACTTC.